This is a list of T cell receptor beta chains from one sample in a study of CD8+CD57+ T cells in acquired aplastic anemia. TCRdb re-analysed the reads in MiXCR, keeping a single row per CDR3 protein. The sample has about 130,000 distinct CDR3 sequences; around 48% are singletons. Sequencing used sorted CD4+, CD8+, or CD8+CD57+ T cells (not recorded which) from PBMCs. The receptor source for this set is a human donor in good health, serving as a control. Each CDR3 is given with its conserved first and last residue.

j_call v_call cdr3_aa
TRBJ2-5 TRBV7-3 CASSLNGGHPTQETQYF
TRBJ1-2 TRBV6-1 CASSRSGGISGYTF
TRBJ1-1 TRBV2 CASRAWGQGTEAFF
TRBJ2-5 TRBV20-1 CSAWRGGRGQETQYF
TRBJ2-2 TRBV29-1 CSVEDFGPTGELFF
TRBJ1-4 TRBV29-1 CSVLRGGSSTNEKLFF
TRBJ2-3 TRBV9 CASSVGQGLAGVRTDTQYF
TRBJ1-6 TRBV7-6 CASSLSPGGGNSPLHF
TRBJ1-2 TRBV10-1 CASSAAGTQSCYGYTF
TRBJ1-1 TRBV4-1 CASSQDWSAPGAFF
TRBJ1-1 TRBV5-1 CASSWGSSNTEAFF
TRBJ1-5 TRBV9 CASRPGELGQPQHF
TRBJ1-5 TRBV29-1 CSVGDRVDQPQHF
TRBJ1-2 TRBV20-1 CSARGTVGPDYTF
TRBJ1-6 TRBV19 CASTAGTGGSPLHF
TRBJ1-6 TRBV19 CASSRISGTHNSPLHF
TRBJ1-5 TRBV10-3 CAISDSLAKGNQPQHF
TRBJ2-1 TRBV20-1 CSARPLQGGNNEQFF
TRBJ2-1 TRBV3-1 CASSQVTGANNEQFF
TRBJ1-2 TRBV29-1 CSVGVYRNCGYTF
TRBJ1-5 TRBV15 CATSRDLGQPHF
TRBJ2-1 TRBV30 CAWISGGDSYNEQFF
TRBJ2-1 TRBV6-4 CASSDSTGGYNEQFF
TRBJ2-7 TRBV10-3 CAISGGAADGSYEQYF
TRBJ2-3 TRBV5-1 CASSPGLAGGTDTQYF
TRBJ2-2 TRBV9 CASSVVPGNTGELFF